This T cell receptor (beta chain) derives from a study of identical twins. Whole-study results and caveats: Beta out-of-frame twin sharing showed a weaker excess. Conclusions rested on cross-sectional statistics rather than following the same donors. Insertions were fewer in abundant cord blood beta clonotypes, whereas memory repertoires showed none of this pattern. There was more out-of-frame TCR alpha sharing in monozygotic twins than models estimated.

This clonotype was picked up a small number of times. Its antigen is unknown. There are 16 residues in the CDR3. V lost 3 bases, J lost 7 bases, and 10 bases stayed unmatched. Each CDR3 protein gets one entry after TCRdb re-called the 5' RACE reads with MiXCR. The table has about 890,000 distinct CDR3 sequences, roughly 12% seen once; the top ten hold 1.5% to 2%. The same sample was also used in a study of yellow fever vaccine responses in identical twins.

The rearrangement joins TRBV12-3 or TRBV12-4 to TRBJ2-1; TRBD1 matches 9 bases. This sequence was found in a woman aged 18-29 years in good health. The sequencing sample was made of PBMCs. The CDR3 region has the DNA TGTGCCAGCAGTTTTGCCCGGGACAGGGCGAGGAATGAGCAGTTCTTC. This sequence encodes CASSFARDRARNEQFF.